These 8 T cell receptor beta chains were sequenced from one sample in a study of cytomegalovirus exposure and HLA in healthy donors. PCR employed 60 Vbeta and 13 Jbeta primers. Clones were read by immunoSEQ multiplex PCR, and TCRdb kept only the in-frame ones, dropping some. Its table records approximately 58,000 clones. Source material: PBMCs. These receptors all come from a woman aged 45-60 years in good health and CMV-seropositive.

This chain connects TRBV7-9 to TRBJ1-5, with no clear D. The CDR3 extends over 13 amino acids. CDR1 SEHNR and CDR2 FQNEAQ come from the germline V gene (reference sequence). The V gene lost 4 bases and the J gene lost 6 bases, with 10 bases spanning the gap. The CDR3 DNA reads TGTGCCAGCAGCTCTCCAGCGGGTCAGCCCCAGCATTTT. It is translated as CASSSPAGQPQHF.

The chain carries TRBV28 and TRBJ2-5; possible D gene TRBD2, 5 bases. Germline CDR1 MDHEN, CDR2 SYDVKM. Trimming left V 5 bases short and J 2 bases short, with 15 bases between. There are 15 residues in the CDR3. The chain's CDR3 is CASSLRGTIQETQYF. CDR3 in DNA: TGTGCCAGCAGTCTACGGGGAACGATTCAAGAGACCCAGTACTTC. Complete variable domain (other parts from reference TRBV28 and TRBJ2-5): DVKVTQSSRYLVKRTGEKVFLECVQDMDHENMFWYRQDPGLGLRLIYFSYDVKMKEKGDIPEGYSVSREKKERFSLILESASTNQTSMYLCASSLRGTIQETQYFGPGTRLLVL.

The chain combines TRBV11-2 with TRBJ1-1, with D perhaps TRBD1 (5 bases). The germline V gene has CDR1 SGHAT and CDR2 FQNNGV. With 5 bases removed from V and 1 base from J, the gap between germline ends came to 11 bases. The CDR3 runs 14 residues. The DNA for the CDR3 is TGTGCCAGCAGCAGGATGGGGGGGAACACTGAAGCTTTCTTT. Its translation: CASSRMGGNTEAFF.

V gene TRBV30 combines with J gene TRBJ1-1; 9 bases line up with TRBD1. The CDR3 length is 14 residues. CDR1 is GTSNPN, CDR2 SVGIG, per germline (reference sequence). J was trimmed by 3 bases and V by 0 bases; bases with no gene match: 2. CDR3 bases: TGTGCCTGGAGTGTAGACAGGGGGTACACTGAAGCTTTCTTT. This gives the protein CAWSVDRGYTEAFF.

The chain combines TRBV30 with TRBJ2-2; 9 bases map to TRBD2. The junction had 13 bases not matched to a gene; V was cut back by 6 bases and J by 2 bases. Germline values: CDR1 GTSNPN, CDR2 SVGIG (reference sequence). CDR3 length equals 17 residues. The CDR3 sequence is CACISLGRGGNTGELFF. The CDR3 DNA is TGTGCCTGTATTAGCCTCGGGCGGGGGGGAAACACCGGGGAGCTGTTTTTT. Full variable domain (outside the CDR3, taken from reference TRBV30 and TRBJ2-2): SQTIHQWPATLVQPVGSPLSLECTVEGTSNPNLYWYRQAAGRGLQLLFYSVGIGQISSEVPQNLSASRPQDRQFILSSKKLLLSDSGFYLCACISLGRGGNTGELFFGEGSRLTVL.

This chain connects TRBV6-5 to TRBJ1-1; a weak D match, TRBD1 (6 bases). The CDR3 runs 13 residues. V dropped 6 bases and J dropped 1 base, with 9 bases sitting between them. Germline V gene lookup returns CDR1 MNHEY and CDR2 SVGAGI. The CDR3 loop is CASRGQANTEAFF. The CDR3 DNA sequence: TGTGCCAGCAGGGGACAAGCGAACACTGAAGCTTTCTTT.

The chain has TRBV6-6 and TRBJ1-4; D is perhaps TRBD1 (6 bases). Germline values: CDR1 MNHNY, CDR2 SVGAGI (reference sequence). This CDR3 spans 16 amino acids. The V end lost 2 bases, the J end lost 4 bases, and 14 bases lay between the germline ends. The CDR3 DNA is TGTGCCAGCAGTTACCAACGGACAGTTCTTAATGAAAAACTGTTTTTT. It encodes CASSYQRTVLNEKLFF.

CDR3 in DNA: TGTGCCAGCTCACCATGGGTAGGAGGATCCACAGATACGCAGTATTTT. Translating gives CASSPWVGGSTDTQYF. The genes are TRBV18 and TRBJ2-3, with D possibly being TRBD2 (5 bases). The germline V gene encodes CDR1 KGHSH and CDR2 LQKENI. The CDR3 totals 16 residues. The V end lost 2 bases, the J end lost 2 bases, and 14 bases lay between the germline ends.